The 17 T cell receptor beta chains listed next were all sequenced from one sample in a study of T cells in localized non-small cell lung cancer. The table came from immunoSEQ multiplex PCR; TCRdb's copy has only in-frame clones and leaves some out. Here the sample spans approximately 81,000 clones, 88% being singletons. The sample here was peripheral blood, taken before any cancer treatment. The receptors here all came from a woman aged 35 to 69 with stage I squamous cell lung carcinoma.

The chain has TRBV7-9 and TRBJ2-3, with 10 positions matching TRBD1. The CDR3 is made up of 15 amino acids. The J segment lost 4 bases and the V segment lost 1 base, leaving 2 bases of the junction unmatched. The germline gives CDR1 SEHNR, CDR2 FQNEAQ (reference sequence). CDR3 coding DNA: TGTGCCAGCAGCTTAGGTGGGACAGGGGCAGATACGCAGTATTTT. Translation: CASSLGGTGADTQYF.

The chain has TRBV6-6 and TRBJ1-2, with a tentative D call TRBD1 (6 bases). Deletions cut 6 bases from V and 4 bases from J, with 12 bases between. Germline V gene lookup returns CDR1 MNHNY and CDR2 SVGAGI (reference sequence). The CDR3 length is 13 residues. CDR3 residues: CASRDSSGYGYTF. The CDR3 DNA reads as TGTGCCAGCAGGGACAGTTCTGGCTATGGCTACACCTTC.

The chain couples TRBV10-3 to TRBJ1-1; tentatively, D is TRBD1 (5 bases). V lost 6 bases and J lost 1, with 15 bases in between. Germline V lookup: CDR1 ENHRY, CDR2 SYGVKD. The CDR3 contains 15 residues. This chain's CDR3 is CAIRFSDRPNTEAFF. The CDR3 bases are TGTGCCATCAGATTTAGTGACAGACCGAACACTGAAGCTTTCTTT.

V is TRBV18 and J is TRBJ2-7; D gene ambiguous. This CDR3 region has 13 residues. V was trimmed by 6 bases and J by 0 bases, leaving 9 bases between them. Germline V CDR1 and CDR2: KGHSH, LQKENI. In DNA, the CDR3 is TGTGCCAGCTCCCCCGCATCCTCCTACGAGCAGTACTTC. Amino acids: CASSPASSYEQYF.

Concerning this clone: One end of the junction varies from germline; a read error may be responsible. The chain combines TRBV2 with TRBJ2-7; the match to TRBD1 covers 9 bases. Germline CDR1 SNHLY, CDR2 FYNNEI. The CDR3 length is 15 residues. The CDR3 sequence is CASSDPGQGSHEQYF. The DNA of the CDR3 is TGTGCCAGCAGTGATCCGGGACAGGGCTCCCACGAGCAGTACTTC.

This sequence joins TRBV15 and TRBJ1-1; D is unresolved. CDR1 is LNHNV, CDR2 YYDKDF, per germline (reference sequence). The CDR3 runs 15 residues. The V end lost 1 base, the J end lost 1 base, and 10 bases lay between the germline ends. The CDR3 sequence: CATSRGGSSNTEAFF. In DNA, the CDR3 is TGTGCCACCAGCAGAGGTGGCAGCTCGAACACTGAAGCTTTCTTT. The full variable domain, its missing parts supplied by reference TRBV15 and TRBJ1-1, is DAMVIQNPRYQVTQFGKPVTLSCSQTLNHNVMYWYQQKSSQAPKLLFHYYDKDFNNEADTPDNFQSRRPNTSFCFLDIRSPGLGDTAMYLCATSRGGSSNTEAFFGQGTRLTVV.

The chain carries TRBV9 and TRBJ2-5; unclear D gene. Trimming cost V 3 bases and J 1 base, with 16 bases left between them. The CDR3 runs 16 residues. CDR1 SGDLS and CDR2 YYNGEE come from the germline V gene. The CDR3 sequence: CASSASVGLSQETQYF. CDR3 in DNA: TGTGCCAGCAGCGCCTCGGTTGGCCTCTCCCAAGAGACCCAGTACTTC.

The rearrangement links TRBV10-3 to TRBJ2-7, with 12 bases identical to TRBD2. The germline gives CDR1 ENHRY, CDR2 SYGVKD. This CDR3 region has 14 residues. After removal of 4 bases from V and 2 bases from J, the junction contained 0 bases not matched to a gene. Here the CDR3 DNA reads TGTGCCATCAGTGGGACTAGCGGGGCCTACGAGCAGTACTTC. Encoded protein: CAISGTSGAYEQYF.

V gene TRBV6-5 combines with J gene TRBJ1-2; 7 positions agree with TRBD1. Germline CDR1 MNHEY, CDR2 SVGAGI. J was trimmed by 3 bases and V by 6 bases; bases with no gene match: 4. The CDR3 loop spans 13 amino acids. CDR3 DNA sequence: TGTGCCAGCAGGCAGGGGACAGACTATGGCTACACCTTC. It yields the protein CASRQGTDYGYTF.

This chain links TRBV5-1 with TRBJ2-7, with D uncertain. In germline, CDR1 is SGHRS, CDR2 YFSETQ. The CDR3 length is 14 residues. V was shortened by 2 bases and J by 6 bases, with 15 bases between the two germline ends. The CDR3 loop reads CASSLGQATGEQYF. The CDR3, as DNA: TGCGCCAGCAGCTTAGGTCAGGCAACGGGCGAGCAGTACTTC.

The gene calls are TRBV28 and TRBJ2-3; D might be TRBD2 (5 bases). Trimming pared 8 bases from V and 8 bases from J, leaving 14 bases between. CDR1 is MDHEN and CDR2 is SYDVKM in the germline V gene. This CDR3 spans 12 amino acids. The CDR3 protein is CASSLATSTQYF. In nucleotides, the CDR3 is TGTGCCAGCTCGCTAGCCACGAGTACGCAGTATTTT.

This rearrangement joins TRBV6-5 to TRBJ2-5; no clear D gene. Looked up from germline, CDR1 is MNHEY and CDR2 is SVGAGI. Trimming cost V 5 bases and J 5 bases, with 12 bases left between them. This CDR3 spans 13 amino acids. For the CDR3, the DNA is TGTGCCAGCAGTAGAACTACAAAGGAGACCCAGTACTTC. It is translated as CASSRTTKETQYF.

V is TRBV6-5 and J is TRBJ1-2; 7 positions match TRBD1. CDR1 and CDR2 (germline): MNHEY, SVGAGI. Trimming cost V 4 bases and J 4 bases; bases outside gene matches: 6. There are 14 residues in the CDR3. DNA for the CDR3: TGTGCCAGCAGTTTCGACAGGGCCCCCTATGGCTACACCTTC. Its protein is CASSFDRAPYGYTF.

V usage is TRBV11-2 and J usage is TRBJ1-1; TRBD1 is a possible D gene (6 bases). The CDR3 sequence is 12 residues long. The V and J ends lost 5 bases and 5 bases respectively, with 9 bases between them. CDR1 is SGHAT and CDR2 is FQNNGV in the germline V gene. DNA of the CDR3: TGTGCCAGCAGCCTCGACAGGACTGAAGCTTTCTTT. It encodes CASSLDRTEAFF. The complete variable domain, with remaining parts taken from reference TRBV11-2 and TRBJ1-1, reads EAGVAQSPRYKIIEKRQSVAFWCNPISGHATLYWYQQILGQGPKLLIQFQNNGVVDDSQLPKDRFSAERLKGVDSTLKIQPAKLEDSAVYLCASSLDRTEAFFGQGTRLTVV.

V is TRBV6-5 and J is TRBJ2-7, with 8 bases matching TRBD2. The J segment lost 3 bases and the V segment lost 8 bases, leaving 3 bases of the junction unmatched. CDR1 is MNHEY and CDR2 is SVGAGI in the germline V gene. The CDR3 consists of 12 residues. CDR3 residues: CASGTSIYEQYF. The CDR3 DNA reads TGTGCCAGCGGGACTAGTATCTACGAGCAGTACTTC.

This clone was seen only a few times. The chain carries TRBV20-1 and TRBJ1-4, with D uncertain. CDR3 length: 11 amino acids. The V gene's germline CDR1 is DFQATT and CDR2 SNEGSKA (reference sequence). Trimming took 5 bases from V and 6 from J, leaving 7 bases between them. The CDR3 bases are TGCAGTGCTTTTTACTATGAAAAACTGTTTTTT. Translating gives CSAFYYEKLFF.

The genes are TRBV23-1 and TRBJ2-1, with D possibly matching TRBD1 (5 bases). TRBV23-1 is sorted into the ORF group, with uncertain function. The V gene lost 2 bases and the J gene lost 2 bases, with 13 bases spanning the gap. The CDR3 runs 16 residues. DNA for the CDR3: TGCGCCAGCAGTCAAGACGGCAAGGGGACCTACAATGAGCAGTTCTTC. This gives the protein CASSQDGKGTYNEQFF.